Included here is one TCR beta chain sequence, with context. Its antigen is unidentified. This entry is derived from a study of cytotoxic CD8 clonotypes in ibrutinib-treated CLL. Background on the study: Across the patients, roughly 10 were relapsed/refractory, roughly 16 treatment-naive and 17 to 18 IGHV unmutated. After median around 5.5 years, approximately 15 stayed in remission, about 12 progressed; responses 25 or so partial, 2 complete.

The CDR3 covers 15 residues. Germline V gene data show CDR1 as LGHNA and CDR2 as YNFKEQ. The V end lost 2 bases, the J end lost 1 base, and 11 bases lay between the germline ends. The method was immunoSEQ multiplex PCR; TCRdb's version includes in-frame clones alone and lacks a portion of them. The data show 70,000 to 80,000 clones, 80% seen once. General study results and limits: Upon ibrutinib response clonality rose, and upon progression it fell back toward baseline. Sampling times, which were not matched between the groups, differed between sustained-remission patients and progressing patients.

The sample was PBMCs, taken at disease progression, from a patient treated with ibrutinib. The sequence derives from a human donor with chronic lymphocytic leukemia. The V call is TRBV4-2, the J call TRBJ1-1; D call uncertain. CDR3 loop: CASSQRAGRNTEAFF. The CDR3 DNA is TGTGCCAGCAGCCAACGGGCGGGAAGGAACACTGAAGCTTTCTTT.